This section outlines one T cell receptor beta chain sequence together with its context. What it binds is not known. The data derive from a study of cytomegalovirus exposure and HLA in healthy donors. Whole-study findings and limits: A subsequent analysis found that TCR clusters from the first cohort also tended to co-occur in the roughly 120 validation repertoires, with around 94% of cluster scores above 0. Specificity of three CMV-associated chains for CMV antigens was verified in vitro.

Measured with immunoSEQ multiplex PCR; TCRdb has only the in-frame clones, and not every one. The table shows 250,000 to 350,000 clones, with roughly 90% occurring only once. From the approximately 120-subject validation cohort, which was separate from the approximately 670-subject first cohort, the donors were drawn. Per germline, CDR1 MNHNS and CDR2 SASEGT. The ends were cut back, 8 bases at V and 4 bases at J, with 15 bases in the middle. The CDR3 contains 14 residues. The specimen was PBMCs. The TCR sequence derives from a woman between 18 and 30 years old in good health and CMV-seronegative. The rearrangement links TRBV6-1 to TRBJ1-3; TRBD1 might be the D (5 bases). As DNA, the CDR3 is TGTGCCAGCCTTGGAGGGGTCTCCGGAAACACCATATATTTT. Its protein is CASLGGVSGNTIYF.